This T cell receptor (beta chain) is from a study of shared clonotypes between healthy human individuals. Sequencing used immunoSEQ multiplex PCR; TCRdb keeps in-frame clones, though not all of them. The sample carries some 2,000,000 clones, roughly 95% recorded once. Trimming took 5 bases from V and 5 from J, leaving 12 bases between them. The CDR3 contains 13 residues. The germline V gene encodes CDR1 SGHVS and CDR2 FQNEAQ. This TCR was recovered from a man in his late teens or twenties in good health. The chain combines TRBV7-8 with TRBJ1-2; D perhaps matches TRBD1 (6 bases). Sequencing input: naive CD4+ T cells sorted from blood. Subset here: CD45RA+ positively selected. The CDR3 region has the DNA TGTGCCAGCAGCCCGGACAGCCTATATGGCTACACCTTC. Its protein is CASSPDSLYGYTF.